These T cell receptor beta chains were read from a single sample in a study of blood T cell repertoires in COVID-19. Method: immunoSEQ multiplex PCR; TCRdb's copy keeps in-frame clones and lacks some. The profile shows some 200,000 clones, about 88% of them singletons. Sequenced input: PBMCs or T cells enriched from blood (not recorded which). The receptors derive from a woman aged 25-40 years who had recovered from COVID-19. Both conserved end residues are part of each CDR3. The D gene is left open where the match is weak. Rows may omit the clone size; those that give it use once, few, many or a size class.

cdr3_aa cdr3_nt v_call clone_size j_call d_call
CSASPGGQGYGYTF TGCAGTGCTAGTCCTGGGGGACAGGGTTACGGCTACACCTTC TRBV20-1 . TRBJ1-2 TRBD1
CASSQAREGYTF TGTGCCAGCAGCCAAGCCAGGGAAGGCTACACCTTC TRBV14 . TRBJ1-2 .
CASSHEGQGSPNYGYTF TGTGCCAGCAGCCATGAGGGACAGGGTTCGCCCAACTATGGCTACACCTTC TRBV3-1/TRBV3-2 . TRBJ1-2 TRBD1
CASSQDRNYGYTF TGCGCCAGCAGCCAAGACAGAAACTATGGCTACACCTTC TRBV4-3 . TRBJ1-2 .
CASILLGQGNEKLFF TGTGCCAGCATCTTACTCGGACAGGGAAATGAAAAACTGTTTTTT TRBV2 few TRBJ1-4 TRBD1
CSGRDWVCEQYF TGCAGCGGCCGGGACTGGGTTTGCGAGCAGTACTTC TRBV29-1 . TRBJ2-7 .
CASSEPRQGGTGELFF TGTGCCAGCAGTGAACCAAGACAGGGCGGCACCGGGGAGCTGTTTTTT TRBV6-1 . TRBJ2-2 TRBD1
CASRLQGTGELFF TGTGCCAGCAGACTACAGGGGACCGGGGAGCTGTTTTTT TRBV12-3/TRBV12-4 . TRBJ2-2 TRBD1
CASSTTGTGFTNEKLFF TGTGCCAGTAGTACAACCGGGACAGGGTTCACTAATGAAAAACTGTTTTTT TRBV19 . TRBJ1-4 TRBD1
CATSDRTGRTQYF TGTGCCACCAGTGACCGGACAGGGCGAACGCAGTATTTT TRBV24-1 . TRBJ2-3 TRBD1
CASSLWTGEHYEQYF TGTGCCAGCAGCTTATGGACAGGGGAACATTACGAGCAGTACTTC TRBV7-2 . TRBJ2-7 TRBD1
CASRGGEYNSPLHF TGTGCCAGTAGGGGGGGGGAGTATAATTCACCCCTCCACTTT TRBV19 . TRBJ1-6 .
CASSKQGVYGFTF TGTGCCAGCAGTAAACAGGGTGTCTATGGCTTCACCTTC TRBV6-5 . TRBJ1-2 .
CASSPGTALAGYTF TGCGCCAGCAGCCCCGGGACAGCTTTAGCGGGCTACACCTTC TRBV5-1 once TRBJ1-2 TRBD1
CASSQDSNTGELFF TGTGCCAGCAGCCAAGACTCCAACACCGGGGAGCTGTTTTTT TRBV11-3 . TRBJ2-2 .
CASSWSTSGGINEQFF TGTGCCAGCAGCTGGAGTACTAGCGGGGGGATCAATGAGCAGTTCTTC TRBV6-2/TRBV6-3 . TRBJ2-1 TRBD2
CASIRGNEQYF TGTGCCAGCATCAGGGGGAACGAGCAGTACTTC TRBV6-5 . TRBJ2-7 TRBD1
CASSQEGVMAPTEAFF TGCGCCAGCAGCCAAGAAGGGGTGATGGCGCCAACTGAAGCTTTCTTT TRBV4-1 medium-sized TRBJ1-1 .
CASSLIGDRYGYTF TGTGCCAGCAGCTTGATCGGGGATCGCTATGGCTACACCTTC TRBV5-6 medium-sized TRBJ1-2 .
CASSPETGTGNTIYF TGTGCCAGCTCACCCGAAACAGGGACTGGAAACACCATATATTTT TRBV18 . TRBJ1-3 .
CASSNLEDFHTDTQYF TGTGCCAGCAGCAACCTTGAGGACTTTCACACAGATACGCAGTATTTT TRBV11-2 . TRBJ2-3 .
CSVASGGYGYTF TGCAGCGTCGCCTCGGGGGGGTATGGCTACACCTTC TRBV29-1 . TRBJ1-2 .
CASSFERGTEAFF TGTGCCAGCAGCTTTGAGCGGGGTACTGAAGCTTTCTTT TRBV7-9 . TRBJ1-1 .
CASSLDHSTGGNEQYF TGTGCCAGCAGCTTAGACCATTCAACAGGGGGCAACGAGCAGTACTTC TRBV11-2 . TRBJ2-7 TRBD1
CASSLGTGDSPLHF TGTGCCAGCAGCTTGGGGACAGGGGACTCACCCCTCCACTTT TRBV5-6 . TRBJ1-6 TRBD1
CASSQDRTGNRSGIQYF TGCGCCAGCAGCCAAGATAGGACAGGGAATCGGAGTGGCATTCAGTACTTC TRBV4-1 . TRBJ2-4 TRBD1
CASKDDMGPGQGFYEQYF TGTGCCAGCAAGGATGATATGGGACCGGGACAGGGGTTCTACGAGCAGTACTTC TRBV7-9 . TRBJ2-7 TRBD1
CASSQEDRANSPLHF TGTGCCAGCAGCCAAGAAGACAGGGCGAATTCACCCCTCCACTTT TRBV4-2 . TRBJ1-6 TRBD1
CASSLANTSGVVYEQYF TGCGCCAGCAGCTTGGCTAATACTAGCGGGGTCGTCTACGAGCAGTACTTC TRBV5-1 few TRBJ2-7 TRBD2
CASSSRFGNQPQHF TGTGCCAGCAGCTCCAGGTTTGGCAATCAGCCCCAGCATTTT TRBV7-2 . TRBJ1-5 .
CASRWATQNIQYF TGTGCCAGCAGGTGGGCTACGCAAAACATTCAGTACTTC TRBV5-5 . TRBJ2-4 .
CASSDKQTGEQYF TGTGCCAGCAGCGACAAACAGACAGGGGAGCAGTACTTC TRBV7-3 . TRBJ2-7 TRBD1
CASSFLPGSYNEQFF TGTGCCAGCAGCTTTCTTCCAGGGTCCTACAATGAGCAGTTCTTC TRBV7-3 . TRBJ2-1 .
CASSSPYREGYNEQFF TGTGCCAGCAGTTCACCTTACAGGGAGGGTTACAATGAGCAGTTCTTC TRBV6-5 . TRBJ2-1 .
CASSFDGQGYEQYF TGTGCCAGCAGCTTTGATGGACAGGGCTACGAGCAGTACTTC TRBV7-9 . TRBJ2-7 TRBD1
CASSYVAGGRNSYEQYF TGTGCCAGCAGTTACGTGGCGGGGGGGCGAAATTCCTACGAGCAGTACTTC TRBV6-2/TRBV6-3 . TRBJ2-7 TRBD2
CASSLSGNEQFF TGTGCCAGCAGCTTATCGGGGAATGAGCAGTTCTTC TRBV7-3 . TRBJ2-1 .
CASSPGTLQETQYF TGTGCCAGCAGCCCGGGGACTTTACAAGAGACCCAGTACTTC TRBV2 . TRBJ2-5 .
CASSPWPGTGDRNQPQHF TGTGCCAGCAGCCCTTGGCCGGGGACAGGGGACCGCAATCAGCCCCAGCATTTT TRBV28 . TRBJ1-5 TRBD1
CASSVGGGHYNEQFF TGTGCCAGCAGCGTAGGCGGGGGCCATTACAATGAGCAGTTCTTC TRBV9 . TRBJ2-1 .
CASSILAGELYEQYF TGTGCCAGCAGTATATTAGCGGGGGAGTTATACGAGCAGTACTTC TRBV5-6 . TRBJ2-7 TRBD2
CASSQEGGAKNIQYF TGTGCCAGCAGCCAAGAGGGGGGGGCCAAAAACATTCAGTACTTC TRBV14 . TRBJ2-4 TRBD2
CASRQGAGNTIYF TGTGCCAGTAGACAGGGAGCTGGAAACACCATATATTTT TRBV19 once TRBJ1-3 .
CASSPLQRTAEAFF TGTGCCAGCTCCCCACTCCAAAGGACAGCTGAAGCTTTCTTT TRBV18 . TRBJ1-1 .
CASSYSGTGNQPQHF TGTGCCAGCAGCTACTCCGGGACAGGCAATCAGCCCCAGCATTTT TRBV9 . TRBJ1-5 TRBD1
CASSVGTGTGNTIYF TGTGCCAGCAGCGTAGGAACAGGAACTGGAAACACCATATATTTT TRBV9 . TRBJ1-3 .
CASSARNRGPTSSYGYTF TGTGCCAGCAGCGCTCGGAACAGGGGGCCGACTTCCTCCTATGGCTACACCTTC TRBV9 . TRBJ1-2 TRBD1
CASSFRNPNTEAFF TGTGCCAGCAGCTTCAGGAACCCCAACACTGAAGCTTTCTTT TRBV7-8 . TRBJ1-1 .
CASRQNTEAFF TGTGCCAGTAGACAGAACACTGAAGCTTTCTTT TRBV19 . TRBJ1-1 .
CASSDGTGGYNEQFF TGTGCCAGCAGCGACGGGACAGGGGGCTACAATGAGCAGTTCTTC TRBV5-4 few TRBJ2-1 TRBD1
CASSSIGGQGLTGELFF TGCGCCAGCAGTTCTATCGGGGGACAGGGGCTCACCGGGGAGCTGTTTTTT TRBV5-1 . TRBJ2-2 TRBD1
CASGSGTGDYQPQHF TGTGCCAGCGGGAGTGGGACAGGGGATTATCAGCCCCAGCATTTT TRBV6-5 once TRBJ1-5 TRBD1
CASSVGIRATGSSYEQYF TGTGCCAGCAGCGTAGGCATTCGGGCGACAGGGAGCTCCTACGAGCAGTACTTC TRBV9 . TRBJ2-7 TRBD1
CASSDPGQGDDYTF TGTGCCAGCAGTGACCCCGGACAGGGGGACGACTACACCTTC TRBV6-1 . TRBJ1-2 TRBD1
CASTRQTMNTEAFF TGTGCCAGTACCAGACAGACCATGAACACTGAAGCTTTCTTT TRBV19 . TRBJ1-1 .
CASSYPLVISGELFF TGTGCCAGCAGTTACCCCCTAGTAATTTCCGGGGAGCTGTTTTTT TRBV6-2/TRBV6-3 . TRBJ2-2 .